These T cell receptor beta chains were read from a single sample in a study of shared clonotypes between healthy human individuals. The table came from immunoSEQ multiplex PCR; TCRdb's copy has only in-frame clones and leaves some out. The repertoire holds some 2,500,000 clones, roughly 90% seen once, with 0.3% to 0.45% in the top ten. The specimen sequenced was naive CD4+ T cells from PBMCs. The receptors derive from a man younger than 35 in good health. Some clones in this sample may be carry-over from other donors' samples. Both conserved end residues are trimmed from each CDR3. A D gene is named only where the DNA matches it firmly.

J: TRBJ1-2; D: NA; V: TRBV7-6; CDR3: ASSFDIYGYT
J: TRBJ2-1; D: NA; V: TRBV5-4; CDR3: ASSLGSLEQF
J: TRBJ2-7; D: TRBD1; V: TRBV5-4; CDR3: ASSLGGTGNSYEQY
J: TRBJ2-3; D: TRBD2; V: TRBV9; CDR3: ASSGPTSGSGDTQY
J: TRBJ2-1; D: TRBD2; V: TRBV12-5; CDR3: ASGSGGGPSEQF
J: TRBJ2-7; D: TRBD2; V: TRBV7-3; CDR3: ASSLIAGALYEQY
J: TRBJ2-1; D: NA; V: TRBV18; CDR3: ASSPPAQGNEQF
J: TRBJ2-3; D: NA; V: TRBV10-2; CDR3: ASSVRSGSTDTQY
J: TRBJ2-3; D: TRBD1; V: TRBV4-1; CDR3: ASSQEGTGIYTDTQY
J: TRBJ2-1; D: TRBD2; V: TRBV6-1; CDR3: ASFGGRARDSEQF
J: TRBJ1-5; D: TRBD1; V: TRBV19; CDR3: ASSMGTGSGQPQH
J: TRBJ2-2; D: TRBD2; V: TRBV5-1; CDR3: ASSLLLAGGPVGELF
J: TRBJ1-6; D: NA; V: TRBV7-9; CDR3: ASSRNVRGWDSPLH
J: TRBJ1-2; D: NA; V: TRBV6-5; CDR3: ASSYWADLRYGYT
J: TRBJ2-3; D: NA; V: TRBV6-5; CDR3: ASSYSGLYTDTQY
J: TRBJ1-1; D: NA; V: TRBV29-1; CDR3: SVASTEGTEAF
J: TRBJ2-3; D: NA; V: TRBV5-1; CDR3: ASSLALTGSSTDTQY
J: TRBJ2-6; D: NA; V: TRBV28; CDR3: ASSFLGVGANVLT
J: TRBJ1-5; D: NA; V: TRBV4-1; CDR3: ASSQVPGVNQPQH
J: TRBJ2-1; D: NA; V: TRBV6-5; CDR3: ASRAWEPGDEQF
J: TRBJ2-7; D: NA; V: TRBV7-9; CDR3: ASSSQGPENEQY
J: TRBJ1-5; D: NA; V: TRBV7-8; CDR3: ASSGTGFQPQH
J: TRBJ1-5; D: NA; V: TRBV19; CDR3: ASTRWGEPQH
J: TRBJ1-1; D: TRBD1; V: TRBV7-9; CDR3: ASSLDGQGAEAF
J: TRBJ2-1; D: NA; V: TRBV19; CDR3: ATKSGRQF
J: TRBJ1-2; D: NA; V: TRBV7-9; CDR3: AILGYNYGYT
J: TRBJ1-3; D: TRBD1; V: TRBV28; CDR3: ASSSPTGVGNTIY
J: TRBJ1-6; D: NA; V: TRBV11-2; CDR3: ASRDDSPLH
J: TRBJ2-2; D: NA; V: TRBV5-8; CDR3: ASSLSGTRTGELF
J: TRBJ1-1; D: NA; V: TRBV9; CDR3: ASSVAARNTEAF
J: TRBJ2-1; D: TRBD2; V: TRBV5-4; CDR3: ASSVTSGSYNEQF
J: TRBJ2-1; D: NA; V: TRBV29-1; CDR3: SVEGGAKNSYNEQF